The following is a T cell receptor beta chain sequence with its context. This sample was taken from a study of blood T cell repertoires in COVID-19. The wider study: Acute-phase and convalescent COVID-19 samples originated in the United States, Italy and Spain. The cDNA or gDNA used as material had been derived from T cells, B-cell-depleted T cells, or PBMCs.

Per the original methods: From reference gene primer amplification, estimates of nucleated cell counts were derived. Method: immunoSEQ multiplex PCR; TCRdb's copy keeps in-frame clones and lacks some. V and J calls plus clone size are reproduced from that table; the DNA served to infer D and trimming. This sample has under 55,000 clones, with 84% found just once. Per germline, CDR1 SQVTM and CDR2 ANQGSEA. Trimming removed 7 bases from V and 8 bases from J, with 18 bases in between. The CDR3 is made up of 13 amino acids. The TCR was taken from a man over 45 with acute or convalescent COVID-19. This chain uses TRBV29-1 with TRBJ2-1; D is perhaps TRBD2 (5 bases). The sequenced sample consisted of peripheral blood. This CDR3 is CSGGGVEVYEQFF. The CDR3 DNA sequence: TGCAGCGGAGGTGGGGTGGAGGTATATGAGCAGTTCTTC.